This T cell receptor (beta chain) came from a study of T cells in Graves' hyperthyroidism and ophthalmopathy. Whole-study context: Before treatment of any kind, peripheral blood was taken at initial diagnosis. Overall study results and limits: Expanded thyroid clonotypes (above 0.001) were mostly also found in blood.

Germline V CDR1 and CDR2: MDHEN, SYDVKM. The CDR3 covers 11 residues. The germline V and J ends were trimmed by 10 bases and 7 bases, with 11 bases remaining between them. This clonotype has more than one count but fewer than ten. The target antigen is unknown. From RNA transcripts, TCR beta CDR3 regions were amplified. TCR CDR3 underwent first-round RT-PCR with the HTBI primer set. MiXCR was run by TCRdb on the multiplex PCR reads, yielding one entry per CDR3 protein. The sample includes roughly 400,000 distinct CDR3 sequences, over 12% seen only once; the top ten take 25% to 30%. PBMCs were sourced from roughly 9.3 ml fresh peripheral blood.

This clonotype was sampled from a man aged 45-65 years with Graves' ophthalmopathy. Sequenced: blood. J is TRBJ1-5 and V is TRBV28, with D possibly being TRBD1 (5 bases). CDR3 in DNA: TGTGCCACTCAGGGAGCCCAGCCCCAGCATTTT. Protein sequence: CATQGAQPQHF.